This is a list of T cell receptor beta chains from one sample in a study of PD-1 blockade in classical Hodgkin lymphoma. Sequenced by immunoSEQ multiplex PCR; TCRdb stores in-frame clones only, minus some. Of under 30,000 clones listed, about 71% were seen once; the top ten hold 3.5% to 4%. The starting material was peripheral blood mononuclear cells (PBMCs), obtained before the second cycle of nivolumab. These receptors originate from a human donor with classical Hodgkin lymphoma. CDR3s leave out the opening cysteine and the closing phenylalanine or tryptophan. Each record gives: J gene, CDR3 length, V gene, CDR3 protein.

TRBJ1-2,13,TRBV6-6,ASSYSGGTGYGYT
TRBJ1-2,12,TRBV6-1,ASRLQQGDSGYT
TRBJ2-7,14,TRBV27,ASSLRGGAGEDEQY
TRBJ2-3,14,TRBV5-4,ASSPTSGRGEDTQY
TRBJ1-1,10,TRBV7-9,ASSLQGPKAF
TRBJ1-2,12,TRBV5-1,ASSLWGVDYGYT
TRBJ2-1,10,TRBV7-2,ASSLVYNEQF
TRBJ1-3,15,TRBV27,ASSLTRDREDGNTIY
TRBJ1-4,15,TRBV4-2,ASSQLQIQGAGEKLF
TRBJ2-1,13,TRBV2,ASSPDRGSYNEQF
TRBJ1-1,13,TRBV30,AWNFGGHSDTEAF
TRBJ2-1,12,TRBV6-5,ASTFYSGTNEQF
TRBJ2-1,12,TRBV7-2,ASSPDWSYNEQF
TRBJ1-2,12,TRBV7-9,ASSYPTGFYGYT
TRBJ1-1,13,TRBV10-3,AISENGVEGTEAF
TRBJ2-6,13,TRBV6-6,ASSSTGPGANVLT
TRBJ2-3,18,TRBV21-1,ASSKVLAGGPTACTDTQY
TRBJ2-1,11,TRBV29-1,SVEGPYTDEQF
TRBJ2-3,13,TRBV7-3,ASSLGSGNTDTQY
TRBJ1-1,12,TRBV18,ASSIVDGDTEAF
TRBJ2-2,12,TRBV2,ASSVVLNTGELF
TRBJ2-1,13,TRBV7-2,ASSLGEGSYNEQF
TRBJ2-3,14,TRBV11-2,ASSLVFSGAPDTQY
TRBJ1-5,12,TRBV5-3,ARSLGAVGQPQH
TRBJ1-2,12,TRBV5-1,ASSPDRSYRGYT
TRBJ2-2,11,TRBV29-1,SVDSAGTGELF
TRBJ2-2,13,TRBV2,ALSGWGAGTGELF
TRBJ2-5,11,TRBV5-6,ASSLGYQETQY
TRBJ2-2,10,TRBV30,AWTADYGELF
TRBJ1-1,14,TRBV13,ASSLGGPGPLGEAF
TRBJ2-5,11,TRBV6-6,ASRMTGRETQY
.,13,TRBV4-1,ASSQGPGDSYEQY
TRBJ2-5,12,TRBV7-2,ASSSGVYLKTQY
TRBJ2-3,12,TRBV19,ASSGRRYRDTQY
TRBJ2-3,11,TRBV7-9,ASSLQGANTQY
TRBJ1-2,11,TRBV27,ATGRGNLYGYT
TRBJ1-5,14,TRBV7-3,ASSFPGPLSNQPQH
TRBJ2-1,10,TRBV6-1,ASSEATYEQF
TRBJ2-2,12,TRBV4-2,ASSGLANTGELF
TRBJ1-5,10,TRBV28,ASRAGGQPQH
TRBJ2-7,12,TRBV2,ASSDMGGLYEQY